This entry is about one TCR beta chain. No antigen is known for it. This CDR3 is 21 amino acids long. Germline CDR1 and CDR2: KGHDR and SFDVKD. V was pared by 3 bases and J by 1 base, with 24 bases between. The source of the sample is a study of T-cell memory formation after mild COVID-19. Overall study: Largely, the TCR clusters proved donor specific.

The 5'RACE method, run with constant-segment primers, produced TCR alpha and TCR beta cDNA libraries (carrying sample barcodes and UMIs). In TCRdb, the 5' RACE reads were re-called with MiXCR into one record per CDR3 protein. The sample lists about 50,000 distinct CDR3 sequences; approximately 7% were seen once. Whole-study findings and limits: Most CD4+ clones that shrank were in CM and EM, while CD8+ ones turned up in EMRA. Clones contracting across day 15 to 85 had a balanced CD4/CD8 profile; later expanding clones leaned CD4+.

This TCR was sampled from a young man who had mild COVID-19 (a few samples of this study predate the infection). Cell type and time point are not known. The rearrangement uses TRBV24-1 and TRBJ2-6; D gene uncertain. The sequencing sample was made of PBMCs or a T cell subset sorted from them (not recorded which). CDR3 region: CATSDPASHRGGPSGANVLTF. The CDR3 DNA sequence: TGTGCCACCAGTGATCCGGCTAGTCACCGAGGCGGACCTTCTGGGGCCAACGTCCTGACTTTC.